This T cell receptor beta chain was profiled in a study of a mutant IDH1 vaccine in newly diagnosed glioma. In the study overall: Most had both radiotherapy and temozolomide beforehand; others had only one.

On this clone itself: Its antigen is still unknown.

Study-level findings and limits: It was about 95% of patients that developed vaccine-induced immune responses.

This table comes from immunoSEQ multiplex PCR, and its TCRdb copy is limited to in-frame clones, with some not included. The profile shows 60,000 to 85,000 clones, more than 70% of them singletons. Stated time point: week 23, last vaccination. Alongside topical imiquimod, each dose of vaccine comprised 300 ug of mutant IDH1 20-mer peptide. The sequences come from PBMCs, collected from a glioma patient whose treatment included an IDH1 peptide vaccine. This clonotype originated in a woman between 50 and 59 years old with glioma.

The CDR3 is CATTPAGVYNEQFF. Written as DNA, the CDR3 is TGTGCCACAACGCCAGCAGGGGTATACAATGAGCAGTTCTTC. The chain carries TRBV10-3 and TRBJ2-1; tentative D call: TRBD1 (6 bases). This CDR3 contains 14 residues. Between the trimmed V and J ends, which lost 10 bases and 4 bases, there was a span of 17 bases. The V gene's germline CDR1 is ENHRY and CDR2 SYGVKD.